This entry concerns a single TCR beta chain. Its antigen is not identified. This specimen comes from a study of OX40 agonist ivuxolimab in advanced cancers. Study information: The patients received agonistic anti-OX40 (CD134) antibody ivuxolimab. Anti-PD-1, anti-PD-L1 or anti-CTLA-4 therapy given earlier was allowed, and over 35% had some. Study outcomes and limitations: Compared with CD4+, CD8+ T cells on average had more expanded clones. Circulating CD4+ and CD8+ T cells showed clonal expansion by week 6 at 0.1 to 3.0 mg/kg.

Libraries were prepared by immunoSEQ multiplex PCR; TCRdb keeps only in-frame clonotypes and omits some of them. The sample yields roughly 430 clones, 80% to 95% seen once. V dropped 6 bases and J dropped 3 bases, with 14 bases sitting between them. The CDR3 is 15 residues long. V gene TRBV23-1 combines with J gene TRBJ1-4, with D possibly TRBD1 on 5 matching bases. TRBV23-1 is annotated as an ORF whose role is uncertain. This TCR was sampled from an adult with an advanced solid tumor such as melanoma, head and neck, liver or kidney cancer. This material was collected in a trial of the OX40 agonist ivuxolimab. The CDR3 sequence: CASSPPGMANEKLFF. The CDR3 DNA reads TGCGCCAGCAGCCCACCAGGGATGGCTAATGAAAAACTGTTTTTT.